This T cell receptor (beta chain) came from a study of T cell responses to AZD1222 COVID-19 vaccine. Overall study findings and caveats: Among the donors, most were white British and more were female, and clonal diversity was possibly underestimated.

In the case of this clone: Its antigen is unknown.

Germline assignment: CDR1 ENHRY and CDR2 SYGVKD. Trimming left V 0 bases short and J 7 bases short, with 7 bases between. This CDR3 has 13 residues. TCRdb keeps only in-frame clones here, not all; method: immunoSEQ multiplex PCR. The sample has some 150,000 clones; 90% are singletons. The sequences come from peripheral blood, collected on day 0 of AZD1222 vaccination. This TCR derives from an adult in good health. This chain connects TRBV10-3 to TRBJ1-5, with D tentatively TRBD1 (5 bases). Here the CDR3 DNA reads TGTGCCATCAGTGAGTCTACAGGACAGCCCCAGCATTTT. It is translated as CAISESTGQPQHF.